The 16 T cell receptor beta chains listed next were all sequenced from one sample in a study of blood T cell repertoires in COVID-19. The table came from immunoSEQ multiplex PCR; TCRdb's copy has only in-frame clones and leaves some out. The data hold tens of thousands of clones, with around four fifths observed a single time. The sample was peripheral blood. These receptors were obtained from a human donor in a cohort sampled during active COVID-19.

This sequence joins TRBV19 and TRBJ1-5; weak D call: TRBD1 (6 bases). Germline-derived CDR1 and CDR2 are LNHDA and SQIVND (reference sequence). The V and J ends lost 8 bases and 3 bases respectively, with 14 bases between them. The CDR3 has 14 residues. This chain's CDR3 is CASVDRYVNQPQHF. For the CDR3, the DNA is TGTGCCAGTGTTGACAGGTATGTCAATCAGCCCCAGCATTTT.

The chain links TRBV25-1 to TRBJ1-1, with 9 bases lining up with TRBD1. V dropped 8 bases and J dropped 4; count of bases not matched to a gene: 11. CDR1 and CDR2 (germline): MGHDK, SYGVNS. The CDR3 totals 15 residues. CDR3 coding DNA: TGTGCCAGCGATCAATCCGGGACAGGGACCACTGAAGCTTTCTTT. Its protein is CASDQSGTGTTEAFF.

This clone was observed a single time. V usage is TRBV15 and J usage is TRBJ2-3, with D perhaps TRBD1 (6 bases). V lost 0 bases, J lost 0 bases, and 10 bases lay in between. The CDR3 extends over 16 amino acids. The germline gives CDR1 LNHNV, CDR2 YYDKDF (reference sequence). The CDR3 DNA sequence: TGTGCCACCAGCAGAGATGCTGGGACAAGCACAGATACGCAGTATTTT. Amino acid sequence: CATSRDAGTSTDTQYF. Supplemented by reference TRBV15 and TRBJ2-3, the full variable domain reads DAMVIQNPRYQVTQFGKPVTLSCSQTLNHNVMYWYQQKSSQAPKLLFHYYDKDFNNEADTPDNFQSRRPNTSFCFLDIRSPGLGDTAMYLCATSRDAGTSTDTQYFGPGTRLTVL.

The V call is TRBV5-4, the J call TRBJ2-1, with 7 bases identical to TRBD1. The CDR3 has 14 amino acids. The junction had 6 bases not matched to a gene; V was cut back by 5 bases and J by 4 bases. Germline V gives CDR1 SGHNT, CDR2 YYREEE (reference sequence). The CDR3 DNA sequence: TGTGCCAGCAGGCCGGACAGGAGTTACAATGAGCAGTTCTTC. Amino acid sequence: CASRPDRSYNEQFF.

The gene calls are TRBV24-1 and TRBJ2-3; D is undetermined. The germline CDR1 and CDR2 sequences are KGHDR and SFDVKD. The V and J ends lost 5 bases and 2 bases respectively, with 4 bases between them. The CDR3 runs to 12 residues. CDR3 coding DNA: TGTGCCACCAGTGGTAACACAGATACGCAGTATTTT. It codes for CATSGNTDTQYF.

This clone has just a few counts. The V gene is TRBV4-3, the J gene TRBJ1-6, with a possible D match to TRBD1 (6 bases). This CDR3 region has 16 residues. Looked up from germline, CDR1 is LGHNA and CDR2 is YSLEER. The V and J ends lost 0 bases and 7 bases respectively, with 13 bases between them. The CDR3 nucleotides are TGCGCCAGCAGCCAAGATTATAACAGGGCAAATTCACCCCTCCACTTT. Its protein product is CASSQDYNRANSPLHF.

The chain carries TRBV7-3 and TRBJ2-2, with D possibly TRBD2 on 7 matching bases. V shed 0 bases and J shed 2 bases, with 16 bases lying between them. The germline V gene has CDR1 SGHTA and CDR2 FQGTGA. This CDR3 has 18 residues. The CDR3 DNA reads TGTGCCAGCAGCTTAACGATCCGGGGCGGGGGCAACACCGGGGAGCTGTTTTTT. This codes for CASSLTIRGGGNTGELFF.

The genes are TRBV27 and TRBJ2-6; the match to TRBD1 covers 11 bases. This CDR3 spans 15 amino acids. Unmatched junction bases numbered 4, after V lost 8 bases and J lost 4 bases. Germline lookup yields CDR1 MNHEY and CDR2 SMNVEV (reference sequence). The CDR3 region has the DNA TGTGCCAGCGGACAGGGGGCTGCCGGGGCCAACGTCCTGACTTTC. This translates into CASGQGAAGANVLTF.

The rearrangement joins TRBV6-5 to TRBJ2-5; D call uncertain. CDR3 length equals 11 residues. V lost 7 bases, J lost 5 bases, and 8 bases lay in between. CDR1 and CDR2 from the germline V gene are MNHEY and SVGAGI. The CDR3 DNA reads TGTGCCAGCACCTACTGGGAGACCCAGTACTTC. It translates to CASTYWETQYF.

This clone was detected a few times. The V call is TRBV10-3, the J call TRBJ1-1; 7 bases fit TRBD1. In germline, CDR1 is ENHRY, CDR2 SYGVKD. Germline trimming cut 9 bases from V and 5 bases from J; bases unmatched to any gene: 6. The CDR3 is 12 amino acids. Written as DNA, the CDR3 is TGTGCCATTAGGGACAGCCGAACTGAAGCTTTCTTT. Protein: CAIRDSRTEAFF.

This chain links TRBV7-9 with TRBJ2-5; possible D gene TRBD1, 5 bases. Germline assignment: CDR1 SEHNR and CDR2 FQNEAQ (reference sequence). The V gene lost 1 base and the J gene lost 6 bases, with 6 bases spanning the gap. The CDR3 is 12 residues long. The DNA of the CDR3 is TGTGCCAGCAGCTTAGGGACAAAGACCCAGTACTTC. This encodes CASSLGTKTQYF.

This clone was seen more than once but under ten times. The chain employs TRBV3-1 (or the pseudogene TRBV3-2) and TRBJ1-5; no reliable D call. Per the germline V gene, CDR1 is LGHDT and CDR2 is YNNKEL (reference sequence). V lost 3 bases and J 0 bases, leaving 9 bases between the germline ends. The CDR3 is made up of 15 amino acids. Here the CDR3 reads CASSQSQTSNQPQHF. CDR3 bases: TGTGCCAGCAGCCAGTCACAAACTAGCAATCAGCCCCAGCATTTT.

V and J are TRBV18 and TRBJ2-5; TRBD1 matches at 9 bases. From germline, CDR1 is KGHSH and CDR2 LQKENI. The CDR3 length is 15 residues. The trim removed 0 bases at V and 2 bases at J, leaving 1 base unmatched. The CDR3: CASSPPDRGQETQYF. The DNA of the CDR3 is TGTGCCAGCTCACCACCGGACAGGGGTCAAGAGACCCAGTACTTC.

The chain is built from TRBV5-1 and TRBJ2-5, with 12 bases lining up with TRBD2. J gave up 5 bases and V 4 bases, and 6 bases lay outside the gene matches. The CDR3 contains 15 residues. Germline CDR1 and CDR2: SGHRS and YFSETQ. Written as DNA, the CDR3 is TGCGCCAGCAGCACCTGGACTAGCGGGGCTGAGACCCAGTACTTC. Translation gives CASSTWTSGAETQYF.

The chain uses TRBV11-1 and TRBJ2-5; 10 bases are shared with TRBD2. Germline values: CDR1 SGHAT, CDR2 FQDESV (reference sequence). V lost 3 bases, J lost 1 base, and 5 bases stayed unmatched. The CDR3 is 16 residues long. The CDR3 bases are TGTGCCAGCAGCTTCTATAGCGGGGGGCCCCAAGAGACCCAGTACTTC. Translating it yields CASSFYSGGPQETQYF.

This clone was found once. The rearrangement uses TRBV29-1 and TRBJ1-1; D is unclear. V lost 1 base to trimming and J lost 6 bases, with 12 bases between them. CDR3 size: 13 residues. The germline V gene has CDR1 SQVTM and CDR2 ANQGSEA. DNA for the CDR3: TGCAGCGTTGAAGTAGTAGATCTTGCTGAAGCTTTCTTT. The encoded protein is CSVEVVDLAEAFF.